The 5 T cell receptor beta chains below all came from one sample that was sequenced in a study of early stage breast cancer tumors. The data were produced by immunoSEQ multiplex PCR, yet TCRdb's version contains in-frame clones alone and is incomplete. This table has more than 65,000 clones, 65% to 85% appearing once. Sequencing was carried out using blood. The receptors stem from a person aged 35 to 50 with breast cancer.

This chain joins TRBV7-9 and TRBJ2-5; D is perhaps TRBD1 (5 bases). Germline CDR1 SEHNR, CDR2 FQNEAQ (reference sequence). This CDR3 is built from 13 residues. V lost 6 bases to trimming and J lost 0 bases, with 8 bases between them. The CDR3 DNA reads TGTGCCAGCAGGGACACATACCAAGAGACCCAGTACTTC. Translated, it gives CASRDTYQETQYF.

The chain combines TRBV6-5 with TRBJ2-5, with D possibly matching TRBD1 (6 bases). This CDR3 contains 11 residues. Per the germline V gene, CDR1 is MNHEY and CDR2 is SVGAGI. The V gene lost 7 bases and the J gene lost 3 bases, with 6 bases spanning the gap. CDR3 region: CASNREETQYF. For the CDR3, the DNA is TGTGCCAGCAACAGGGAAGAGACCCAGTACTTC.

The V call is TRBV9, the J call TRBJ2-3; perhaps TRBD1 as D (5 bases). V was shortened by 3 bases and J by 6 bases, with 11 bases between the two germline ends. This CDR3 is built from 13 residues. Germline CDR1 reads SGDLS; CDR2 reads YYNGEE. The CDR3 DNA reads as TGTGCCAGCAGCGGACCAGGGCCCGATACGCAGTATTTT. This translates into CASSGPGPDTQYF.

This clone was seen a single time. The chain carries TRBV18 and TRBJ1-1; D not resolved. With 9 bases removed from V and 1 base from J, the gap between germline ends came to 6 bases. Germline lookup yields CDR1 KGHSH and CDR2 LQKENI. This CDR3 has 11 residues. This CDR3 reads CASLGNTEAFF. The CDR3 nucleotides are TGTGCCAGTTTGGGGAACACTGAAGCTTTCTTT. Combining the CDR3 with reference TRBV18 and TRBJ1-1 gives the whole variable domain NAGVMQNPRHLVRRRGQEARLRCSPMKGHSHVYWYRQLPEEGLKFMVYLQKENIIDESGMPKERFSAEFPKEGPSILRIQQVVRGDSAAYFCASLGNTEAFFGQGTRLTVV.

The rearrangement links TRBV29-1 to TRBJ1-2; TRBD1 aligns across 7 bases. With 7 bases clipped from V and 7 bases from J, the junction kept 15 bases outside the gene matches. The CDR3 length is 14 residues. CDR1 and CDR2 from the germline V gene are SQVTM and ANQGSEA. The CDR3 is CSAPGEGAIGGYTF. CDR3 coding DNA: TGCAGCGCCCCCGGTGAGGGGGCTATCGGTGGCTACACCTTC.